These 32 T cell receptor beta chains were sequenced from one sample in a study of blood T cell repertoires in COVID-19. Profiled with immunoSEQ multiplex PCR; TCRdb holds only in-frame clones, not every one. The table includes hundreds of thousands of clones, 83% detected once. Sequenced material: PBMCs or T cells enriched from blood (not recorded which). The receptors come from a woman aged 45-60 years who had been exposed to COVID-19.

The chain employs TRBV6-2 or TRBV6-3 and TRBJ1-5, with D maybe TRBD1 (5 bases). The germline V and J ends were trimmed by 6 bases and 6 bases, with 15 bases remaining between them. Germline lookup yields CDR1 MNHEY and CDR2 SVGEGT. This CDR3 comprises 14 residues. The chain's CDR3 is CASSPWGPFQPQHF. The CDR3, as DNA: TGTGCCAGCAGCCCCTGGGGCCCGTTTCAGCCCCAGCATTTT.

The rearrangement links TRBV3-1 (or the pseudogene TRBV3-2) to TRBJ1-1; weak D call: TRBD1 (5 bases). This CDR3 region has 12 residues. Per the germline V gene, CDR1 is LGHDT and CDR2 is YNNKEL (reference sequence). Trimming cost V 2 bases and J 7 bases, with 8 bases left between them. CDR3 sequence: CASSQSRGEAFF. CDR3 DNA: TGTGCCAGCAGCCAATCTAGGGGTGAAGCTTTCTTT.

The chain links TRBV12-3 or TRBV12-4 to TRBJ2-3, with 8 bases lining up with TRBD2. The CDR3 totals 13 residues. The V gene end was trimmed by 6 bases and the J gene end by 7 bases; junction bases not matched to a gene: 6. CDR3 nucleotides: TGTGCCAGCAGCCTAGCGGGCGGATATACGCAGTATTTT. It specifies CASSLAGGYTQYF.

This chain links TRBV7-2 with TRBJ2-5, with 7 bases aligning to TRBD1. The CDR3 covers 15 residues. Germline V gives CDR1 SGHTA, CDR2 FQGNSA. The ends lost 1 base at V and 6 bases at J; junction bases unmatched: 8. CDR3: CASSLVNGQVKTQYF. The CDR3 DNA reads as TGTGCCAGCAGCTTAGTAAACGGACAGGTTAAGACCCAGTACTTC. Variable domain in full (rest from reference TRBV7-2 and TRBJ2-5): GAGVSQSPSNKVTEKGKDVELRCDPISGHTALYWYRQSLGQGLEFLIYFQGNSAPDKSGLPSDRFSAERTGGSVSTLTIQRTQQEDSAVYLCASSLVNGQVKTQYFGPGTRLLVL.

The rearrangement links TRBV9 to TRBJ2-7; the D gene is possibly TRBD1 (5 bases). Deletions cut 3 bases from V and 5 bases from J, with 21 bases between. From germline, CDR1 is SGDLS and CDR2 YYNGEE. This CDR3 spans 16 amino acids. The CDR3 spells CASSARTTGPRNEQYF. The CDR3 nucleotides read TGTGCCAGCAGCGCCCGAACAACAGGCCCTCGCAACGAGCAGTACTTC. Looking up the rest from reference TRBV9 and TRBJ2-7 gives the full variable domain: DSGVTQTPKHLITATGQRVTLRCSPRSGDLSVYWYQQSLDQGLQFLIQYYNGEERAKGNILERFSAQQFPDLHSELNLSSLELGDSALYFCASSARTTGPRNEQYFGPGTRLTVT.

This chain links TRBV11-2 with TRBJ1-1; possible D gene TRBD1, 6 bases. The CDR3 length is 14 residues. Germline values: CDR1 SGHAT, CDR2 FQNNGV. Trimming stripped 2 bases from V and 2 bases from J, with 9 bases between. The CDR3 sequence: CASSLLTGNTEAFF. For the CDR3, the DNA is TGTGCCAGCAGCTTACTGACAGGTAACACTGAAGCTTTCTTT.

This chain connects TRBV5-5 to TRBJ1-1; TRBD1 agrees at 9 bases. Germline loops: CDR1 SGHKS, CDR2 YYEKEE (reference sequence). Germline trimming cut 4 bases from V and 7 bases from J; bases unmatched to any gene: 11. This CDR3 has 15 residues. The CDR3 DNA reads TGTGCCAGCAGCGGAGAGGGGACAGGGAGTCTTGAAGCTTTCTTT. Translation gives CASSGEGTGSLEAFF.

The rearrangement links TRBV2 to TRBJ2-7, with D maybe TRBD1 (6 bases). CDR3 length: 14 residues. Per germline, CDR1 SNHLY and CDR2 FYNNEI. The V and J ends lost 4 bases and 6 bases respectively, with 16 bases between them. The CDR3 DNA follows: TGTGCCAGCAGTGGGGCCAGGGGTTCGGCCGAGCAGTACTTC. This sequence encodes CASSGARGSAEQYF.

The chain recombines TRBV6-6 with TRBJ1-1; a weak D match, TRBD1 (5 bases). The CDR3 runs to 11 residues. V lost 9 bases, J lost 11 bases, and 16 bases lay in between. Per the germline V gene, CDR1 is MNHNY and CDR2 is SVGAGI (reference sequence). The CDR3 is CASKTQGRAFF. The DNA for the CDR3 is TGTGCCAGTAAGACCCAGGGTCGGGCTTTCTTT.

The chain employs TRBV27 and TRBJ2-5; 7 bases line up with TRBD2. Germline assignment: CDR1 MNHEY and CDR2 SMNVEV (reference sequence). V lost 7 bases and J lost 0; bases outside the gene matches: 5. The CDR3 has 14 amino acids. The CDR3 region is CASKRGLYQETQYF. As DNA, the CDR3 is TGTGCCAGCAAGCGGGGATTGTACCAAGAGACCCAGTACTTC.

This clone appeared a few times. J is TRBJ1-1 and V is TRBV9, with 8 bases aligning to TRBD1. V lost 3 bases to trimming and J lost 14 bases; unmatched junction nucleotides: 9. This CDR3 contains 12 residues. The V gene's germline CDR1 is SGDLS and CDR2 YYNGEE. The CDR3: CASSARQGPAFF. The CDR3 DNA reads as TGTGCCAGCAGCGCCCGACAGGGGCCCGCGTTCTTT.

The rearrangement joins TRBV19 to TRBJ2-3, with D hard to call. The V gene's germline CDR1 is LNHDA and CDR2 SQIVND (reference sequence). The V end lost 3 bases, the J end lost 2 bases, and 9 bases lay between the germline ends. There are 14 residues in the CDR3. The CDR3 DNA is TGTGCCAGTAGTATTGGGCAGACCACAGATACGCAGTATTTT. Its translation: CASSIGQTTDTQYF.

As for this clone: Compared with germline, one end of the junction differs, possibly owing to a read error. The J gene is TRBJ1-1, the V gene TRBV5-6, with 8 nucleotides matching TRBD1. CDR1 and CDR2 from the germline V gene are SGHDT and YYEEEE. The length of the CDR3 is 13 residues. CDR3 coding DNA: TGTGCCAGCAGCTATGACAGGGGCGCCGATGCCGTATTT. This sequence encodes CASSYDRGADAVF.

This chain connects TRBV25-1 to TRBJ1-2, with 8 bases lining up with TRBD1. CDR3 size: 12 residues. Trimming took 8 bases from V and 7 from J; bases not matched to a gene: 6. CDR1 is MGHDK and CDR2 is SYGVNS in the germline V gene. CDR3 region: CASQGASSGYTF. The CDR3, as DNA: TGTGCCAGCCAGGGGGCGTCTTCTGGCTACACCTTC.

V is TRBV18 and J is TRBJ2-3; 8 nucleotides line up with TRBD2. V lost 1 base to trimming and J lost 0 bases; unmatched junction nucleotides: 0. CDR1 and CDR2 from the germline V gene are KGHSH and LQKENI. This CDR3 has 15 amino acids. In DNA form, the CDR3 reads TGTGCCAGCTCACCACTAGCGGGGAGCACAGATACGCAGTATTTT. Protein: CASSPLAGSTDTQYF.

The count of this clone is one. The CDR3 loop reads CASSPSGRVSSSGANVLTF. In DNA, the CDR3 is TGTGCCAGCAGTCCCTCAGGGAGGGTTTCTTCCTCTGGGGCCAACGTCCTGACTTTC. The chain joins TRBV2 to TRBJ2-6, with TRBD2 identical over 7 bases. V dropped 5 bases and J dropped 0; count of bases not matched to a gene: 13. The CDR3 has 19 residues. The V gene's germline CDR1 is SNHLY and CDR2 FYNNEI.

V is TRBV28 and J is TRBJ2-7; 7 bases align to TRBD2. Per the germline V gene, CDR1 is MDHEN and CDR2 is SYDVKM. Germline trimming cut 4 bases from V and 0 bases from J; bases unmatched to any gene: 6. CDR3 length equals 15 residues. CDR3 sequence: CASSSSGVSSYEQYF. CDR3 DNA sequence: TGTGCCAGCAGTTCTAGCGGAGTGAGCTCCTACGAGCAGTACTTC.

The rearrangement links TRBV6-2 or TRBV6-3 to TRBJ2-5; 9 bases agree with TRBD2. The CDR3 consists of 14 residues. V gave up 1 base and J gave up 3 bases; unmatched junction bases: 0. CDR1 is MNHEY, CDR2 SVGEGT, per germline. For the CDR3, the DNA is TGTGCCAGCAGTTACTGGACTAGCGAAGAGACCCAGTACTTC. This gives the protein CASSYWTSEETQYF.

Of note for this clone: Other nucleotide sequences in the sample specify the same CDR3. The chain is built from TRBV20-1 and TRBJ2-5; no definite D call. Germline assignment: CDR1 DFQATT and CDR2 SNEGSKA (reference sequence). V dropped 2 bases and J dropped 4 bases, with 5 bases sitting between them. The CDR3 spans 11 residues. CDR3 protein: CSARTGETQYF. The CDR3 nucleotides read TGCAGTGCTAGAACCGGAGAGACCCAGTACTTC.

V usage is TRBV19 and J usage is TRBJ2-6; possibly TRBD1 for D (6 bases). Germline V gene sequence: CDR1 LNHDA, CDR2 SQIVND (reference sequence). The V gene lost 5 bases and the J gene lost 2 bases, with 13 bases spanning the gap. The CDR3 covers 16 residues. Here the CDR3 DNA reads TGTGCCAGTAGTCCGGACAGACCCCCTGGGGCCAACGTCCTGACTTTC. This codes for CASSPDRPPGANVLTF.

This chain links TRBV5-1 with TRBJ1-2; D not resolved. V was clipped by 4 bases and J by 3 bases, with 16 bases between them. CDR3 length: 15 residues. Germline CDR1 reads SGHRS; CDR2 reads YFSETQ. The CDR3 reads CASSRWERFDYGYTF. The CDR3 DNA sequence: TGCGCCAGCAGCCGCTGGGAGCGGTTTGACTATGGCTACACCTTC.

The chain joins TRBV20-1 to TRBJ2-5; 8 nucleotides agree with TRBD1. Trimming removed 3 bases from V and 5 bases from J; junction bases left unmatched: 8. The germline V gene has CDR1 DFQATT and CDR2 SNEGSKA (reference sequence). This CDR3 contains 14 residues. DNA for the CDR3: TGCAGTGCTAGTGACAGGGGCGTTTGGGAGACCCAGTACTTC. Translation gives CSASDRGVWETQYF.

This clone was detected a few times. The chain recombines TRBV9 with TRBJ1-3; no clear D. V was clipped by 4 bases and J by 7 bases, with 12 bases between them. Germline CDR1 reads SGDLS; CDR2 reads YYNGEE. This CDR3 has 13 residues. The CDR3 protein is CASSPSGENTIYF. The CDR3 DNA is TGTGCCAGCAGCCCCTCCGGGGAGAACACCATATATTTT.

The chain recombines TRBV11-3 with TRBJ2-5; 10 bases map to TRBD2. Germline CDR1 reads SGHNT; CDR2 reads YENEEA. The length of the CDR3 is 15 residues. V shed 1 base, J shed 4 bases, and the junction held 3 bases outside the gene matches. For the CDR3, the DNA is TGTGCCAGCAGCTTAGGGGCTAGCGGGGGAGAGACCCAGTACTTC. This translates into CASSLGASGGETQYF. Full variable domain (remainder filled in from reference TRBV11-3 and TRBJ2-5): EAGVVQSPRYKIIEKKQPVAFWCNPISGHNTLYWYLQNLGQGPELLIRYENEEAVDDSQLPKDRFSAERLKGVDSTLKIQPAELGDSAVYLCASSLGASGGETQYFGPGTRLLVL.

The genes are TRBV7-2 and TRBJ1-2; D gene unclear. Trimming removed 3 bases from V and 3 bases from J, with 8 bases in between. Germline values: CDR1 SGHTA, CDR2 FQGNSA. This CDR3 comprises 13 residues. CDR3 sequence reads: CASSFQRDYGYTF. DNA of the CDR3: TGTGCCAGCAGCTTCCAGAGGGACTATGGCTACACCTTC.

The rearrangement links TRBV2 to TRBJ1-6; 8 bases line up with TRBD1. The V segment lost 5 bases and the J segment 3 bases; nucleotides outside the gene matches: 6. The CDR3 covers 16 residues. Germline V gene sequence: CDR1 SNHLY, CDR2 FYNNEI. In nucleotides, the CDR3 is TGTGCCAGCAGTCGGCCAGGGGGCGACTATAATTCACCCCTCCACTTT. This gives the protein CASSRPGGDYNSPLHF.

Regarding this clone: One end of the junction is discordant with germline, which a read error may explain. The chain links TRBV5-1 to TRBJ1-2, with D perhaps matching TRBD1 (6 bases). The V gene's germline CDR1 is SGHRS and CDR2 YFSETQ. CDR3 size: 15 residues. The CDR3 spells CASSLGPTGESGYTF. CDR3 DNA: TGCGCCAGCAGTTTGGGCCCGACAGGTGAGAGTGGCTACACCTTC.

A single count supports this clone. This chain uses TRBV5-1 with TRBJ1-2; D not resolved. This CDR3 is built from 14 residues. Germline CDR1 reads SGHRS; CDR2 reads YFSETQ. V gave up 2 bases and J gave up 0 bases, with 8 bases separating them. The CDR3 region is CASSFEAANYGYTF. The CDR3 bases are TGCGCCAGCAGCTTCGAGGCGGCTAACTATGGCTACACCTTC.

This rearrangement joins TRBV15 to TRBJ2-7, with TRBD1 matching 11 bases. The J segment lost 5 bases and the V segment lost 4 bases, leaving 7 bases of the junction unmatched. The CDR3 totals 15 residues. Per germline, CDR1 LNHNV and CDR2 YYDKDF (reference sequence). CDR3 DNA: TGTGCCACCAGCAAGGGGACAGGGGGGAGCGACGAGCAGTACTTC. Translating it yields CATSKGTGGSDEQYF.

As DNA, the CDR3 is TGCGCCAGCAGCCGGTGGCTAGCGGGAAAAGAGACCCAGTACTTC. Its protein is CASSRWLAGKETQYF. The gene calls are TRBV4-1 and TRBJ2-5; 9 bases fit TRBD2. The V and J ends lost 4 bases and 3 bases, in that order; junction bases with no gene match: 6. Germline-derived CDR1 and CDR2 are MGHRA and YSYEKL. The length of the CDR3 is 15 residues.

Regarding this clone: The same CDR3 also results from other DNA sequences found in this sample. The rearrangement links TRBV7-2 to TRBJ2-6; D call uncertain. The CDR3 consists of 13 residues. From germline, CDR1 is SGHTA and CDR2 FQGNSA. V shed 6 bases and J shed 3 bases, with 6 bases lying between them. DNA for the CDR3: TGTGCCAGCAGACCAGGTGGGGCCAACGTCCTGACTTTC. Amino acids: CASRPGGANVLTF.

V usage is TRBV6-7 and J usage is TRBJ1-5; D is unresolved. TRBV6-7 has ORF status, its function being uncertain. There are 13 residues in the CDR3. Trimming left V 6 bases short and J 2 bases short, with 8 bases between. CDR3 region: CASRNRGNQPQHF. As DNA, the CDR3 is TGTGCCAGCAGGAATAGAGGCAATCAGCCCCAGCATTTT.